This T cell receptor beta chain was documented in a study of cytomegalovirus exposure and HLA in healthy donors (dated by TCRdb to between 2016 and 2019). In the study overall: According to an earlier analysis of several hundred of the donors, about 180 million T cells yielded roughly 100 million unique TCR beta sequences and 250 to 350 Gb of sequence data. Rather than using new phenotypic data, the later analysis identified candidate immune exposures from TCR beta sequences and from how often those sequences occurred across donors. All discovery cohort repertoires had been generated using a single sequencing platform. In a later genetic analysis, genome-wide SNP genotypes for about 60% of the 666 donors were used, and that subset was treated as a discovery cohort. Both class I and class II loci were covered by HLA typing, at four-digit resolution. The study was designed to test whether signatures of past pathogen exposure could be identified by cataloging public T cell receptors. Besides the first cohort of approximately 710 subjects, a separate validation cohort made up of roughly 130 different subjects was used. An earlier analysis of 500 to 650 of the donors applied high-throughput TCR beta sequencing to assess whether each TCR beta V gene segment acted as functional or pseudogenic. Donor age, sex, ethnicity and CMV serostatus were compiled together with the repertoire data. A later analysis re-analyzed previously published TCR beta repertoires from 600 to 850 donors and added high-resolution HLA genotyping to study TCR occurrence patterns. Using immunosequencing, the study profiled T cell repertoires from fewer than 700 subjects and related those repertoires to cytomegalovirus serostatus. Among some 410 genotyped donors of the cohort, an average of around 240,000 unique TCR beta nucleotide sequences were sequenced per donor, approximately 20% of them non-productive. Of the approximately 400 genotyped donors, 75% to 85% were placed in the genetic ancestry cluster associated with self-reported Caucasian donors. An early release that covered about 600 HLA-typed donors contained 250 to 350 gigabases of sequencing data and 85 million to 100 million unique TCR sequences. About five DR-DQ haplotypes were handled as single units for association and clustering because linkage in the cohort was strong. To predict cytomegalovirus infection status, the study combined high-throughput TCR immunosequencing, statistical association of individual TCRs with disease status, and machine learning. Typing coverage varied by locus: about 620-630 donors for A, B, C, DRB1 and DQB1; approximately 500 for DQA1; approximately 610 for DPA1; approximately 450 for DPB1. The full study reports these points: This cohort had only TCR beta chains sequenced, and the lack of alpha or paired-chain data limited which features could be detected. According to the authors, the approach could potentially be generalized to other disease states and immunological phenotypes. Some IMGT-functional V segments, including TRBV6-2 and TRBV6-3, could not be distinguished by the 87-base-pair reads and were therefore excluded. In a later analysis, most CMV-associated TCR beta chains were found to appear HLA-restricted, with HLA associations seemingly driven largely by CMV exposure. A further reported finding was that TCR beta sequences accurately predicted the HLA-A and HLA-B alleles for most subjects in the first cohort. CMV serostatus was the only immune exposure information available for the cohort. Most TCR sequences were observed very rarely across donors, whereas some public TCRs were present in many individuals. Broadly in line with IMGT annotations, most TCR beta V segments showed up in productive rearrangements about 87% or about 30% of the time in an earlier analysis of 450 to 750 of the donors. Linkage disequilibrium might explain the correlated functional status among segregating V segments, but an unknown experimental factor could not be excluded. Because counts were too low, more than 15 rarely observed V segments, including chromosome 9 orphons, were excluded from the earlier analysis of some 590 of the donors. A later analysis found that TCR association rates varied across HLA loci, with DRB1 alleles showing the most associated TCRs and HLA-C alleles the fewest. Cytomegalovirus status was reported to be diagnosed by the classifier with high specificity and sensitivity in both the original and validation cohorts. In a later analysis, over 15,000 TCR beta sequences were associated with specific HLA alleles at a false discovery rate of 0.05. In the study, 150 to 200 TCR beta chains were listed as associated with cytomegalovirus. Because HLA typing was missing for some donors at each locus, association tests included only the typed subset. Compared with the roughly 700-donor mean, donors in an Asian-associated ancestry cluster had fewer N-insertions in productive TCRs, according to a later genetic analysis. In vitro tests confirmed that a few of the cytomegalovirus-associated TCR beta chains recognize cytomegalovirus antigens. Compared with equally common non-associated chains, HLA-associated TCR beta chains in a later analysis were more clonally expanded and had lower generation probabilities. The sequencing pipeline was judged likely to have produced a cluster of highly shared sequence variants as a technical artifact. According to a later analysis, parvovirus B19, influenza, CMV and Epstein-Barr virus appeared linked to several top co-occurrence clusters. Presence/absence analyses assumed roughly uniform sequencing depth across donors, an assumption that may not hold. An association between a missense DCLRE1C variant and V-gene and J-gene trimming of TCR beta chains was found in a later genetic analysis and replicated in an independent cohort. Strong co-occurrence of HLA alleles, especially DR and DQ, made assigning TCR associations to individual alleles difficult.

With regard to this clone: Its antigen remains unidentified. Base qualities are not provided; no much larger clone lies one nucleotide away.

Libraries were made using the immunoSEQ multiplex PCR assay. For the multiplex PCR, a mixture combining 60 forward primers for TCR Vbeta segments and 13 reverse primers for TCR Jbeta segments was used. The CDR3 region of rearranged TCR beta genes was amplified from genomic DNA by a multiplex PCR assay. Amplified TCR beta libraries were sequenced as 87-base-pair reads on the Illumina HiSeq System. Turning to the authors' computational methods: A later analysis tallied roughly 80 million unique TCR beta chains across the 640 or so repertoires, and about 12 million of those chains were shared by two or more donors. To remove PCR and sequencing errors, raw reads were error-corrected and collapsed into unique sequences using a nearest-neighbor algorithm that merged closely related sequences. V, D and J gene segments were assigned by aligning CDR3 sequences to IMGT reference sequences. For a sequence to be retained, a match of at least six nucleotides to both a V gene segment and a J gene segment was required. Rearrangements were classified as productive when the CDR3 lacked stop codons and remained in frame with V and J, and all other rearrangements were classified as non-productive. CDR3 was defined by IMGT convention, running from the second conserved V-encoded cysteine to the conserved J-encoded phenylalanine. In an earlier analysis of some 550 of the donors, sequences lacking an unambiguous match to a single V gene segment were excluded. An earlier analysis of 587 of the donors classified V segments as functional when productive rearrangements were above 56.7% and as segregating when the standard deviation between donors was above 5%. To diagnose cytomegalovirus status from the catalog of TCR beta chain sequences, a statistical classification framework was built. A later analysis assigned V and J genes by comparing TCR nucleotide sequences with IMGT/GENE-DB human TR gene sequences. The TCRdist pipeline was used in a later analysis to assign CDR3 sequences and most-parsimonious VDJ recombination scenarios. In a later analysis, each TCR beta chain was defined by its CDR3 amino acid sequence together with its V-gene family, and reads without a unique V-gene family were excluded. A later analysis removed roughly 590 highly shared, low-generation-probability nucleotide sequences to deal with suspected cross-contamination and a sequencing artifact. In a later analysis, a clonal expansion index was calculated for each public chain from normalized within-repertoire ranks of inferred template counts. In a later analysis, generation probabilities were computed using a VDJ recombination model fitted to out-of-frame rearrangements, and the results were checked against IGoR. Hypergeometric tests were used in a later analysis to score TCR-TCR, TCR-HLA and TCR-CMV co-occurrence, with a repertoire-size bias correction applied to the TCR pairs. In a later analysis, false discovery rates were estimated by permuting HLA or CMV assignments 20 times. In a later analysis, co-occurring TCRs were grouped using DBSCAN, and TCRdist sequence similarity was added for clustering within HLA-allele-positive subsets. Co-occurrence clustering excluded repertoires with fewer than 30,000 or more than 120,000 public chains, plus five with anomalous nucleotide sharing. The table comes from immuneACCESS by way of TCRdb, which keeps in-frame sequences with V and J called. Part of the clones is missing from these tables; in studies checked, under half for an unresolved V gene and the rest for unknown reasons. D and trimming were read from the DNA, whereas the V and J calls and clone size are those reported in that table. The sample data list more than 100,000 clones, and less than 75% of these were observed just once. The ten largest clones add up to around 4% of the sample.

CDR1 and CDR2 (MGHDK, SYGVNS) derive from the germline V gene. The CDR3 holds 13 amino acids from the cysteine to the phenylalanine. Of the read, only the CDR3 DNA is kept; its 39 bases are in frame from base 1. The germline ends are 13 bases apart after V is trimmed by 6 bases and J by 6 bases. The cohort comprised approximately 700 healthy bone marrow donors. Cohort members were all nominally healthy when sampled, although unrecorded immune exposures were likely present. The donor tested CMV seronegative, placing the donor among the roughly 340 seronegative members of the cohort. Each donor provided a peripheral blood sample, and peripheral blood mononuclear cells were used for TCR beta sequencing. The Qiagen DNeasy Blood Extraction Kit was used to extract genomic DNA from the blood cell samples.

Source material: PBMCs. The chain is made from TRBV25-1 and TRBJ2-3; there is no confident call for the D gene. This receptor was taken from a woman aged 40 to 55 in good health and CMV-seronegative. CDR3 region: CASSHTVRDTQYF. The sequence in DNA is TGTGCCAGCAGCCACACGGTGAGGGATACGCAGTATTTT.